The present T cell receptor beta chain was sequenced within a study of cytomegalovirus exposure and HLA in healthy donors listed by TCRdb under 2017. Turning to the overall study: An earlier analysis of roughly 570 of the donors reported over 250 Gb of sequence data and about 120 million unique TCR beta sequences obtained from 180 million or so T cells. An early release that covered roughly 600 HLA-typed donors contained approximately 300 gigabases of sequencing data and approximately 85 million unique TCR sequences. Of the approximately 370 genotyped donors, 65% to 90% were placed in the genetic ancestry cluster associated with self-reported Caucasian donors. The study aimed to test whether signatures of past pathogen exposure could be identified by cataloging public T cell receptors. The study profiled the T cell repertoires of approximately 700 subjects by immunosequencing and related them to cytomegalovirus serostatus. Besides the first cohort of approximately 710 subjects, a separate validation cohort made up of roughly 120 different subjects was used. To predict cytomegalovirus infection status, the study combined high-throughput TCR immunosequencing, statistical association of individual TCRs with disease status, and machine learning. To study patterns of TCR occurrence, a later analysis re-analyzed previously published TCR beta repertoires from 600 to 750 donors and added high-resolution HLA genotyping. In the later analysis, no new phenotypic data were used to find candidate immune exposures; instead, reliance was placed on TCR beta sequences and their occurrence across donors. An earlier analysis of about 620 of the donors applied high-throughput TCR beta sequencing to assess whether each TCR beta V gene segment acted as functional or pseudogenic. Donor age, sex, ethnicity and CMV serostatus were compiled alongside the repertoire data. In a later genetic analysis, genome-wide SNP genotypes for about 60% of the 666 donors were used, and that subset was treated as a discovery cohort. All discovery cohort repertoires had been generated on a single sequencing platform. Class I and class II HLA loci were covered by the typing at four-digit resolution. The number of typed donors differed by locus: 629-630 for A, B, C, DRB1 and DQB1; roughly 510 for DQA1; around 610 for DPA1; and approximately 450 for DPB1. Because of strong linkage in the cohort, roughly five DR-DQ haplotypes were treated as single units for association and clustering. Among approximately 370 genotyped donors of the cohort, an average of around 250,000 unique TCR beta nucleotide sequences was sequenced per donor, of which 15% to 20% were non-productive. Results and caveats for the whole study, not just this receptor: A further reported finding was that TCR beta sequences accurately predicted the HLA-A and HLA-B alleles for most subjects in the first cohort. This cohort had only TCR beta chains sequenced, and the lack of alpha or paired-chain data limited which features could be detected. Immune exposure information for the cohort was limited to CMV serostatus. An association between a missense DCLRE1C variant and V-gene and J-gene trimming of TCR beta chains was found in a later genetic analysis and replicated in an independent cohort. At a false discovery rate of 0.05, a later analysis linked 15,000 to 20,000 TCR beta sequences to specific HLA alleles. HLA typing was unavailable for some donors at each locus, so association tests used only the typed subset. Presence/absence analyses assumed roughly uniform sequencing depth across donors, an assumption that may not hold. In an earlier analysis of about 600 of the donors, most TCR beta V segments appeared in productive rearrangements about 87% or about 30% of the time, broadly matching IMGT annotations. In a later genetic analysis, fewer N-insertions in productive TCRs were reported among donors in an Asian-associated ancestry cluster than the roughly 640-donor mean. Assigning TCR associations to individual alleles was difficult when HLA alleles, especially DR and DQ, strongly co-occurred. According to a later analysis, parvovirus B19, influenza, CMV and Epstein-Barr virus appeared linked to several top co-occurrence clusters. Most CMV-associated TCR beta chains appeared to be HLA-restricted in a later analysis, and the HLA associations seemed to be driven largely by CMV exposure. The authors suggested that the approach could potentially be generalized to other disease states and immunological phenotypes. A cluster of highly shared sequence variants was judged likely to be a technical artifact of the sequencing pipeline. In vitro tests confirmed that a few of the cytomegalovirus-associated TCR beta chains recognize cytomegalovirus antigens. The study listed 164 TCR beta chains as associated with cytomegalovirus. A later analysis found that TCR association rates varied across HLA loci, with DRB1 alleles showing the most associated TCRs and HLA-C alleles the fewest. Correlated functional status among segregating V segments might reflect linkage disequilibrium, but an unknown experimental factor could not be ruled out. The classifier was reported to diagnose cytomegalovirus status with high specificity and sensitivity in both the original cohort and the validation cohort. The 87-base-pair reads could not distinguish some IMGT-functional V segments, including TRBV6-2 and TRBV6-3, so those segments were excluded. While some public TCRs were present in many individuals, most TCR sequences turned up only very rarely across donors. A later analysis found that HLA-associated TCR beta chains were more clonally expanded and had lower generation probabilities than equally common non-associated chains. Because counts were too low, approximately 18 rarely observed V segments, including chromosome 9 orphons, were excluded from the earlier analysis of fewer than 650 of the donors.

Trimmed from V: 2 bases; trimmed from J: 5 bases; junction bases lacking a gene match: 11. Reading the germline V gene (reference sequence) gives CDR1 GTSNPN and CDR2 SVGIG. The CDR3 has 17 amino acids, counting the end cysteine and phenylalanine. Only the CDR3 DNA stays, 51 bases, in frame from base 1. In total, roughly 670 healthy bone marrow donors made up the cohort. All cohort members were sampled while nominally healthy, although unrecorded immune exposures were likely present. The donor tested CMV seropositive and was one of the 289 seropositive cohort members. Each donor provided a peripheral blood sample, and peripheral blood mononuclear cells were used for TCR beta sequencing. The Qiagen DNeasy Blood Extraction Kit was used to extract genomic DNA from the blood cell samples. For this clone: Its antigen has not been determined. There are no base qualities to consult, and no much larger clone falls within one base.

Receptors were amplified or captured by the immunoSEQ multiplex PCR assay. A mixture of 60 forward primers for TCR Vbeta segments and 13 reverse primers for TCR Jbeta segments was used in the multiplex PCR. The CDR3 region of rearranged TCR beta genes was amplified from genomic DNA by a multiplex PCR assay. Amplified TCR beta libraries were sequenced as 87-base-pair reads on the Illumina HiSeq System. In the authors' own workflow: Across the 700 or so repertoires, a later analysis counted approximately 75 million unique TCR beta chains, some 11 million of which were shared by at least two donors. Raw reads were error-corrected and collapsed into unique sequences with a nearest-neighbor algorithm that merged closely related sequences to remove PCR and sequencing errors. To assign V, D and J gene segments, CDR3 sequences were aligned to IMGT reference sequences. For a sequence to be retained, a match of at least six nucleotides was required to both a V gene segment and a J gene segment. A rearrangement was called productive if the CDR3 had no stop codons and remained in frame with V and J, and every other rearrangement was called non-productive. Following IMGT convention, CDR3 was defined as the stretch from the second conserved V-encoded cysteine up to the conserved J-encoded phenylalanine. The earlier analysis of about 530 of the donors excluded any sequence lacking an unambiguous match to a single V gene segment. In an earlier analysis of several hundred of the donors, V segments were called functional above 56.7% productive rearrangements and were called segregating when the between-donor standard deviation exceeded 5%. A statistical classification framework was built to diagnose cytomegalovirus status from the catalog of TCR beta chain sequences. In a later analysis, TCR nucleotide sequences were compared against IMGT/GENE-DB human TR gene sequences so that V and J genes could be assigned. In a later analysis, CDR3 sequences and most-parsimonious VDJ recombination scenarios were assigned using the TCRdist pipeline. In a later analysis, every TCR beta chain was defined by the combination of its CDR3 amino acid sequence and its V-gene family, and reads without a unique V-gene family were dropped. To address suspected cross-contamination and a sequencing artifact, a later analysis removed under 600 highly shared, low-generation-probability nucleotide sequences. A later analysis calculated a clonal expansion index for each public chain from normalized within-repertoire ranks of inferred template counts. In a later analysis, generation probabilities were computed using a VDJ recombination model fitted to out-of-frame rearrangements, and the results were checked against IGoR. Hypergeometric tests were used in a later analysis to score TCR-TCR, TCR-HLA and TCR-CMV co-occurrence, with a repertoire-size bias correction applied to the TCR pairs. A later analysis estimated false discovery rates by permuting HLA or CMV assignments 20 times. In a later analysis, co-occurring TCRs were grouped using DBSCAN, and TCRdist sequence similarity was added for clustering within HLA-allele-positive subsets. Repertoires with fewer than 30,000 or more than 120,000 public chains were left out of co-occurrence clustering, as were about 5 repertoires with anomalous nucleotide sharing. Held by TCRdb, this immuneACCESS table contains in-frame sequences only and omits some clones. Under half of the omission traces to an unresolved V gene where checked; the cause of the rest is unknown. That table is the source of V, J and clone size, and D and trimming were worked out from the DNA. The sample table holds some 180,000 clones, of which 75% to 85% were seen once. 3.7% of the sample rests with the top ten.

The sequence was collected from a woman aged 60-75 years in good health and CMV-seropositive. The specimen sequenced was PBMCs. The V and J segments used are TRBV30 and TRBJ2-2; the junction holds 10 bases that match TRBD1. The CDR3: CAWSPRVGTGETGELFF. The base sequence is TGTGCCTGGAGTCCTAGGGTTGGGACAGGGGAGACCGGGGAGCTGTTTTTT.